Sequencing of this T cell receptor beta chain was carried out in a study of Graves' ophthalmopathy and Graves' hyperthyroidism. Across the study: Stable hyperthyroidism meant no ophthalmopathy within 18 months of follow-up.

The germline V and J ends were trimmed by 10 bases and 5 bases, with 15 bases remaining between them. The CDR3 totals 12 residues. Germline CDR1 reads ENHRY; CDR2 reads SYGVKD. Amplified material comprised TCR beta CDR3 regions derived from RNA transcripts. RT-PCR in the first round used HTBI primers; a second-round multiplex PCR followed. MiXCR, applied by TCRdb to the multiplex PCR reads, yields one record per CDR3 protein. The sample has around 1.1 million distinct CDR3 sequences; less than 45% are singletons. Diagnosis used clinical symptoms, serum thyroxine, TRAb, thyroid ultrasound and orbital computed tomography. Notes on the study in general: Researchers report that a 13-signature model separated ophthalmopathy from stable hyperthyroidism, posting about 90% sensitivity and 65% to 82% specificity. Detected in blood as well were most expanded thyroid clonotypes with frequency above 0.001.

This clonotype was counted once. Its antigen is unknown. V usage is TRBV10-3 and J usage is TRBJ2-7; D might be TRBD1 or TRBD2, each matching 5 bases. The sample taken for sequencing was peripheral blood or thyroid tissue (not recorded which). The clonotype originates from an adult man with Graves' hyperthyroidism. The CDR3 sequence is CASKRGLDEQYF. The CDR3 nucleotides are TGTGCCAGCAAACGGGGCCTCGACGAGCAGTACTTC.